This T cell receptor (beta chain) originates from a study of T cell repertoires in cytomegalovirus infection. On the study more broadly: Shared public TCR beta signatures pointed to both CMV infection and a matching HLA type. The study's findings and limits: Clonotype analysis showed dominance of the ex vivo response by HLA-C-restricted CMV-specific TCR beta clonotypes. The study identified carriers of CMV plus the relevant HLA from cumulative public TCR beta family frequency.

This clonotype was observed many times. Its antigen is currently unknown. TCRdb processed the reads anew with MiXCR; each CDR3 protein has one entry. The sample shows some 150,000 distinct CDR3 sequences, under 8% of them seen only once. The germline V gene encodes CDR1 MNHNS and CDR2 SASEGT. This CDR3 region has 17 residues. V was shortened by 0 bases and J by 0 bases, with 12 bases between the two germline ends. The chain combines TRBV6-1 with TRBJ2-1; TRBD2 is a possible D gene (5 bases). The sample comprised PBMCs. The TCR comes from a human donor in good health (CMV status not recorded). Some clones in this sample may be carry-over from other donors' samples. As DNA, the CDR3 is TGTGCCAGCAGTGAAGCGGCCGGGGTGAGCTCCTACAATGAGCAGTTCTTC. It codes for CASSEAAGVSSYNEQFF.